What follows are 20 T cell receptor beta chains derived from one specimen sequenced in a study of shared clonotypes between healthy human individuals. CD45RO-negative CD8 cells positively selected for CCR7 made up the naive population, which excluded terminally differentiated effector memory CD45RA+ cells. Produced via immunoSEQ multiplex PCR; TCRdb's table is partial and in-frame only. The sample lists under 1 million clones; 80% to 95% were seen once. Sequencing was carried out using naive CD8+ T cells sorted from blood. These receptors were collected from a young man in good health.

This clone was seen just once. This chain uses TRBV11-2 with TRBJ2-7; 12 nucleotides align to TRBD2. The CDR3 runs 14 residues. Germline CDR1 is SGHAT and CDR2 is FQNNGV. The junction had 8 bases not matched to a gene; V was cut back by 5 bases and J by 9 bases. The CDR3 DNA follows: TGTGCCAGCAGCGGGGCGACTAGCGGGAGTGCGCAGTACTTC. Its protein is CASSGATSGSAQYF.

The rearrangement uses TRBV7-2 and TRBJ2-5, with a tentative D call TRBD2 (6 bases). This CDR3 spans 15 amino acids. Trimming took off 4 bases at V and 1 base at J, with 13 bases between the two ends. Per the germline V gene, CDR1 is SGHTA and CDR2 is FQGNSA. CDR3 sequence: CASSYSGGLQETQYF. The DNA for the CDR3 is TGTGCCAGCAGCTATAGCGGCGGGCTCCAAGAGACCCAGTACTTC.

A note on this clone: With a much larger clone just one base away, this may be a read error. Other DNA sequences in the same sample also yield this CDR3. This chain connects TRBV7-9 to TRBJ2-5; D is uncertain. Germline V gene lookup returns CDR1 SEHNR and CDR2 FQNEAQ (reference sequence). The CDR3 contains 13 residues. The V and J ends lost 1 base and 0 bases respectively, with 3 bases between them. The CDR3 loop reads CASSLGYQETQYF. As DNA, the CDR3 is TGTGCCAGCAGCTTAGGGTACCAAGAGACCCAGTACTTC.

The table lists this clone with a count of one. The rearrangement joins TRBV5-5 to TRBJ1-2, with D possibly matching TRBD1 (5 bases). Germline V gene sequence: CDR1 SGHKS, CDR2 YYEKEE (reference sequence). Trimming stripped 0 bases from V and 2 bases from J, with 11 bases between. CDR3 size: 15 residues. CDR3 region: CASSLAQGDNYGYTF. Written as DNA, the CDR3 is TGTGCCAGCAGCTTGGCTCAGGGTGACAACTATGGCTACACCTTC.

This clone was seen just once. The J gene is TRBJ1-4, the V gene TRBV7-6; 9 bases line up with TRBD1. The germline gives CDR1 SGHVS, CDR2 FNYEAQ. Losses at the gene ends were 5 bases for V and 8 bases for J; bases not matched to a gene: 6. The CDR3 is 14 residues long. In DNA, the CDR3 is TGTGCCAGCAGCCCGGACAGGGGTGGGGAAAAACTGTTTTTT. This codes for CASSPDRGGEKLFF.

About this clone: This same CDR3 is encoded by further DNA sequences in the sample. CDR3 residues: CAWSGLAGYEQFF. DNA of the CDR3: TGTGCCTGGAGTGGGTTAGCGGGATATGAGCAGTTCTTC. This chain connects TRBV30 to TRBJ2-1, with 8 bases lining up with TRBD2. The CDR3 runs to 13 residues. Germline V gene data show CDR1 as GTSNPN and CDR2 as SVGIG (reference sequence). With 1 base clipped from V and 8 bases from J, the junction kept 4 bases outside the gene matches.

V usage is TRBV29-1 and J usage is TRBJ2-7; no clear D gene. CDR3 size: 11 residues. Trimming stripped 6 bases from V and 2 bases from J, with 8 bases between. The germline V gene has CDR1 SQVTM and CDR2 ANQGSEA. CDR3 coding DNA: TGCAGCGTGGGCCGTGCCTACGAGCAGTACTTC. Translated, it gives CSVGRAYEQYF.

V and J are TRBV6-5 and TRBJ1-2, with 7 bases lining up with TRBD1. The CDR3 contains 15 residues. Germline V gene sequence: CDR1 MNHEY, CDR2 SVGAGI. The J segment lost 6 bases and the V segment lost 0 bases, leaving 7 bases of the junction unmatched. CDR3 in DNA: TGTGCCAGCAGTTACTCGACAGGGATTTTTGATGGCTACACCTTC. Translation gives CASSYSTGIFDGYTF.

This chain connects TRBV30 to TRBJ1-2; 8 nucleotides match TRBD1. The CDR3 length is 10 residues. Germline assignment: CDR1 GTSNPN and CDR2 SVGIG (reference sequence). V shed 8 bases, J shed 5 bases, and the junction held 1 base outside the gene matches. In DNA form, the CDR3 reads TGTGCCACAGGGGGATATGGCTACACCTTC. Protein product: CATGGYGYTF.

This clone was observed once. The chain carries TRBV7-9 and TRBJ2-2; D is perhaps TRBD2 (5 bases). Deletions cut 5 bases from V and 3 bases from J, with 13 bases between. This CDR3 is 15 amino acids long. The V gene's germline CDR1 is SEHNR and CDR2 FQNEAQ (reference sequence). Here the CDR3 DNA reads TGTGCCAGCAGCCTAAGACCCGGGGACACCGGGGAGCTGTTTTTT. Its translation is CASSLRPGDTGELFF. Together with reference TRBV7-9 and TRBJ2-2, the CDR3 gives the full variable domain: DTGVSQNPRHKITKRGQNVTFRCDPISEHNRLYWYRQTLGQGPEFLTYFQNEAQLEKSRLLSDRFSAERPKGSFSTLEIQRTEQGDSAMYLCASSLRPGDTGELFFGEGSRLTVL.

This rearrangement joins TRBV7-6 to TRBJ2-1, with D unresolved. CDR1 SGHVS and CDR2 FNYEAQ come from the germline V gene. This CDR3 comprises 13 residues. The V end lost 8 bases, the J end lost 3 bases, and 11 bases lay between the germline ends. The CDR3 region has the DNA TGTGCCAGCGCCCCGATGGTCTACAATGAGCAGTTCTTC. Translated: CASAPMVYNEQFF.

V gene TRBV30 combines with J gene TRBJ2-1; 8 nucleotides align to TRBD2. Germline CDR1 GTSNPN, CDR2 SVGIG (reference sequence). Trimming took 1 base from V and 2 from J; bases not matched to a gene: 28. This CDR3 comprises 23 residues. This chain's CDR3 is CAWSDLLAGFFGGTNHPYNEQFF. The CDR3 DNA reads as TGTGCCTGGAGTGACTTGCTAGCGGGTTTTTTTGGAGGGACCAACCACCCCTACAATGAGCAGTTCTTC.

The V gene is TRBV5-4, the J gene TRBJ2-1; no firm D call. CDR3 length: 15 residues. Germline V gene data show CDR1 as SGHNT and CDR2 as YYREEE (reference sequence). Trimming removed 2 bases from V and 12 bases from J, with 21 bases in between. The CDR3: CASSLGVPRSPRQFF. The CDR3 DNA reads as TGTGCCAGCAGCTTAGGCGTGCCAAGGTCCCCCAGGCAGTTCTTC.

J is TRBJ2-7 and V is TRBV15; possibly TRBD1 for D (5 bases). Germline V gives CDR1 LNHNV, CDR2 YYDKDF (reference sequence). The CDR3 length is 14 residues. Trimming left V 5 bases short and J 0 bases short, with 11 bases between. CDR3 coding DNA: TGTGCCACCAGCCTTCCAGGGAACTCCTACGAGCAGTACTTC. Translation: CATSLPGNSYEQYF. Combining the CDR3 with reference TRBV15 and TRBJ2-7 gives the whole variable domain DAMVIQNPRYQVTQFGKPVTLSCSQTLNHNVMYWYQQKSSQAPKLLFHYYDKDFNNEADTPDNFQSRRPNTSFCFLDIRSPGLGDTAMYLCATSLPGNSYEQYFGPGTRLTVT.

CDR3 DNA sequence: TGCAGTGCTAGCGCCGGGAATGGCTACACCTTC. This encodes CSASAGNGYTF. The gene calls are TRBV20-1 and TRBJ1-2, with unresolved D. The CDR3 totals 11 residues. V was shortened by 3 bases and J by 6 bases, with 8 bases between the two germline ends. CDR1 DFQATT and CDR2 SNEGSKA come from the germline V gene (reference sequence).

The V and J genes are TRBV7-3 and TRBJ2-1; D gene ambiguous. CDR1 is SGHTA and CDR2 is FQGTGA in the germline V gene. The length of the CDR3 is 13 residues. V lost 1 base to trimming and J lost 4 bases, with 5 bases between them. The CDR3 region has the DNA TGTGCCAGCAGCTTAAGTGGGTACAATGAGCAGTTCTTC. Amino acid sequence: CASSLSGYNEQFF.

This rearrangement joins TRBV5-4 to TRBJ2-3; D may be TRBD1 or TRBD2 (5 bases each). Trimming took off 4 bases at V and 1 base at J, with 16 bases between the two ends. Germline V gene sequence: CDR1 SGHNT, CDR2 YYREEE (reference sequence). This CDR3 spans 16 amino acids. CDR3: CASSDGTSQGTDTQYF. The CDR3 region has the DNA TGTGCCAGCAGCGACGGGACCTCTCAGGGCACAGATACGCAGTATTTT.

A single count supports this clone. V is TRBV29-1 and J is TRBJ1-2; D is ambiguous. This CDR3 has 12 amino acids. CDR1 SQVTM and CDR2 ANQGSEA come from the germline V gene. V was clipped by 3 bases and J by 3 bases, with 8 bases between them. The DNA of the CDR3 is TGCAGCGTTGATATGGCGCACTATGGCTACACCTTC. It specifies CSVDMAHYGYTF.

The J gene is TRBJ1-1, the V gene TRBV4-3; no definite D call. The V gene lost 0 bases and the J gene lost 7 bases, with 9 bases spanning the gap. Germline V gene data show CDR1 as LGHNA and CDR2 as YSLEER. The CDR3 has 13 residues. In DNA, the CDR3 is TGCGCCAGCAGCCAAGATAGTATAGTTGAAGCTTTCTTT. Its translation is CASSQDSIVEAFF.

Here the CDR3 DNA reads TGCGCCAGCAGGCACGGGAGAGGGGACAATGAGCAGTTCTTC. Translating gives CASRHGRGDNEQFF. The rearrangement links TRBV5-1 to TRBJ2-1, with D perhaps TRBD2 (6 bases). The V end was cut by 5 bases, the J end by 5 bases, with 14 bases between. Germline V gene data show CDR1 as SGHRS and CDR2 as YFSETQ. The CDR3 length is 14 residues.